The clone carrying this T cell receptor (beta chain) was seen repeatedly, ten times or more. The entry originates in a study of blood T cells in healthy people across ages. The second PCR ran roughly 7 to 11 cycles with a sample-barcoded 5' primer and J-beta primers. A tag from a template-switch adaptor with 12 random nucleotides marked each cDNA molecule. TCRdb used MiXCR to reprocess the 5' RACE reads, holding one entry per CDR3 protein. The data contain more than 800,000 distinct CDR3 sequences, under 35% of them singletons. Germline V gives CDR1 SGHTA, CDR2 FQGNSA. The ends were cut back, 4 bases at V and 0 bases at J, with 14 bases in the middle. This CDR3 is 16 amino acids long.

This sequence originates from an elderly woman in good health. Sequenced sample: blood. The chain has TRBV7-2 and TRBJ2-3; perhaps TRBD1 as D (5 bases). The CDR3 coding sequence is TGTGCCAGCAGCTCGCGGACAACTACTAGCACAGATACGCAGTATTTT. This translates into CASSSRTTTSTDTQYF. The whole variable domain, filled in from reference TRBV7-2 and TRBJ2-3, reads GAGVSQSPSNKVTEKGKDVELRCDPISGHTALYWYRQSLGQGLEFLIYFQGNSAPDKSGLPSDRFSAERTGGSVSTLTIQRTQQEDSAVYLCASSSRTTTSTDTQYFGPGTRLTVL.